This T cell receptor beta chain originates from a study of T cells in Graves' hyperthyroidism and ophthalmopathy. Across the whole study: The blood sample was taken at first diagnosis, before treatment began. Study-wide points: Ophthalmopathy, which appeared later, was predicted by the model a median roughly 6.4 months before onset.

Calling Graves' hyperthyroidism stable meant ophthalmopathy did not progress within 18 months. Fresh 10 ml peripheral blood yielded PBMCs. The CDR3 consists of 16 residues. Trimming took off 5 bases at V and 0 bases at J, with 14 bases between the two ends. Germline lookup yields CDR1 LNHDA and CDR2 SQIVND (reference sequence). Amplified TCR beta CDR3 regions came from RNA transcripts. Researchers ran a first-round RT-PCR on the TCR CDR3 using the HTBI primer set. MiXCR, run by TCRdb on the multiplex PCR reads, gives a single entry per CDR3 protein. The table lists 370,000 or so distinct CDR3 sequences, just under 25% of them singletons. With regard to this clonotype: Its cognate antigen is unknown.

Sequencing was carried out using blood. This sequence originates from a man between 50 and 59 years old with Graves' hyperthyroidism. The chain couples TRBV19 to TRBJ2-1, with D possibly TRBD2 on 6 matching bases. CDR3 nucleotide sequence: TGTGCCAGTAGTGGATGGGACTTTAGCTCCTACAATGAGCAGTTCTTC. This sequence encodes CASSGWDFSSYNEQFF.